This entry lists 13 T cell receptor beta chains sequenced from one sample in a study of CD8 T cells in ankylosing spondylitis. Study-wide results and caveats: Within ankylosing spondylitis blood, a TCR beta motif made up of several highly homologous variants appeared to be characteristic.

These receptors have no identified antigens. TCRdb redid the calling of the 5' RACE reads with MiXCR, one entry per CDR3 protein. The sample shows 750,000 to 850,000 distinct CDR3 sequences, approximately 12% of them seen only once. Material for sequencing was blood, either unsorted or a sorted T cell fraction (not recorded which). The receptor source for this set is a male donor with ankylosing spondylitis.

This clonotype was observed at least ten times. This rearrangement joins TRBV5-1 to TRBJ2-1; 8 bases map to TRBD2. This CDR3 has 15 residues. Germline V gene lookup returns CDR1 SGHRS and CDR2 YFSETQ. The junction had 4 bases not matched to a gene; V was cut back by 4 bases and J by 1 base. In DNA form, the CDR3 reads TGCGCCAGCAGCACAACTAGCGGTTCCTACAATGAGCAGTTCTTC. Translating it yields CASSTTSGSYNEQFF.

This clonotype came up a few times. The chain combines TRBV5-1 with TRBJ1-2; tentatively, D is TRBD1 (6 bases). The CDR3 covers 12 residues. Trimming left V 5 bases short and J 8 bases short, with 13 bases between. Germline V gives CDR1 SGHRS, CDR2 YFSETQ. In DNA form, the CDR3 reads TGCGCCAGCAGGGACCCCGGGACAGGCTACACCTTC. It is translated as CASRDPGTGYTF.

In this sample, this clonotype turned up many times. The chain uses TRBV6-5 and TRBJ1-4; D not certain. CDR3 length equals 16 residues. The V and J ends lost 0 bases and 6 bases respectively, with 14 bases between them. The germline gives CDR1 MNHEY, CDR2 SVGAGI. The chain's CDR3 is CASSYSRPALDEKLFF. CDR3 nucleotides: TGTGCCAGCAGTTACTCGAGGCCAGCATTAGATGAAAAACTGTTTTTT.

This chain connects TRBV7-2 to TRBJ1-1; D gene ambiguous. With 5 bases removed from V and 5 bases from J, the gap between germline ends came to 15 bases. The CDR3 covers 14 residues. Germline V lookup: CDR1 SGHTA, CDR2 FQGNSA. The CDR3 is CASSPLGPGTEAFF. CDR3 bases: TGTGCCAGCAGCCCCCTGGGCCCGGGGACTGAAGCTTTCTTT.

The table lists this clonotype with many counts. The chain couples TRBV29-1 to TRBJ2-1; 10 bases are shared with TRBD2. In germline, CDR1 is SQVTM, CDR2 ANQGSEA. The CDR3 runs 16 residues. J gave up 0 bases and V 1 base, and 3 bases lay outside the gene matches. The DNA for the CDR3 is TGCAGCGTTGAAGGGGGGACTAGCGACTCCTACAATGAGCAGTTCTTC. Translated: CSVEGGTSDSYNEQFF.

This clonotype has just a few counts. The chain combines TRBV5-1 with TRBJ2-5; 12 bases are a match to TRBD1. Germline V gene sequence: CDR1 SGHRS, CDR2 YFSETQ. Losses at the gene ends were 2 bases for V and 7 bases for J; bases not matched to a gene: 6. CDR3 size: 15 residues. CDR3 sequence (DNA): TGCGCCAGCAGCTTTGGGACAGGGGGCAGGTGGACCCAGTACTTC. Protein product: CASSFGTGGRWTQYF. The variable domain in full, completed from reference TRBV5-1 and TRBJ2-5, reads KAGVTQTPRYLIKTRGQQVTLSCSPISGHRSVSWYQQTPGQGLQFLFEYFSETQRNKGNFPGRFSGRQFSNSRSEMNVSTLELGDSALYLCASSFGTGGRWTQYFGPGTRLLVL.

This clonotype was found many times. The chain recombines TRBV7-9 with TRBJ1-3; weak D call: TRBD1 (6 bases). CDR1 and CDR2 (germline): SEHNR, FQNEAQ (reference sequence). The CDR3 covers 15 residues. Trimming stripped 4 bases from V and 0 bases from J, with 10 bases between. The CDR3 loop is CASSSDRSSGNTIYF. CDR3 sequence (DNA): TGTGCCAGCAGCTCAGACAGGAGCTCTGGAAACACCATATATTTT.

A few counts support this clonotype. V is TRBV10-3 and J is TRBJ1-3, with unresolved D. V lost 6 bases, J lost 0 bases, and 15 bases lay in between. CDR1 ENHRY and CDR2 SYGVKD come from the germline V gene. This CDR3 has 16 residues. The CDR3 sequence is CAISQRGVSSGNTIYF. DNA for the CDR3: TGTGCCATCAGCCAGCGTGGGGTCAGCTCTGGAAACACCATATATTTT.

This clonotype appeared a few times. The rearrangement uses TRBV15 and TRBJ2-1; weak D call: TRBD2 (5 bases). The germline CDR1 and CDR2 sequences are LNHNV and YYDKDF (reference sequence). V was shortened by 0 bases and J by 9 bases, with 9 bases between the two germline ends. CDR3 size: 13 residues. Here the CDR3 DNA reads TGTGCCACCAGCAGAGATCTCAGCGGTGAGCAGTTCTTC. Its translation is CATSRDLSGEQFF.

This chain links TRBV29-1 with TRBJ2-3, with TRBD2 matching 8 bases. The CDR3 spans 12 residues. J was trimmed by 6 bases and V by 7 bases; bases with no gene match: 6. Per the germline V gene, CDR1 is SQVTM and CDR2 is ANQGSEA. CDR3 coding DNA: TGCAGCGGGTCGGGGGGGCATGATACGCAGTATTTT. Protein product: CSGSGGHDTQYF.

This clonotype was counted a single time. The conserved phenylalanine or tryptophan normally closing the CDR3 is absent here, so this likely arose from a read error. The chain couples TRBV29-1 to TRBJ1-2; TRBD1 matches at 8 bases. V shed 6 bases and J 4 bases; nucleotides not matched to a gene: 7. The CDR3 loop spans 13 amino acids. CDR1 is SQVTM and CDR2 is ANQGSEA in the germline V gene. CDR3 in DNA: TGCAGCGTCGGACAGGGCATTGCCTATGGCTACACCTTA. Translation gives CSVGQGIAYGYTL.

This clonotype has a handful of counts. One end of the junction does not line up with germline, which may come from a read error. The genes are TRBV7-7 and TRBJ2-3; TRBD2 matches 13 bases. Germline V lookup: CDR1 SSHAT, CDR2 FNYEAQ (reference sequence). The CDR3 covers 15 residues. CDR3 sequence reads: CASSPGLAGYDTQYF. The CDR3 region has the DNA TGTGCTAGCAGCCCGGGACTAGCGGGATATGATACGCAGTATTTT.

This clonotype showed up many times. The chain has TRBV20-1 and TRBJ2-1; D tentatively fits TRBD1 or TRBD2 (7 bases each). CDR3 length: 14 amino acids. CDR1 and CDR2 from the germline V gene are DFQATT and SNEGSKA (reference sequence). V was cut by 6 bases and J by 3 bases, with 15 bases left in between. CDR3 coding DNA: TGCAGTGCCAGGGGGGGGTTCGTCTACAATGAGCAGTTCTTC. Translating it yields CSARGGFVYNEQFF.